Each of the 11 T cell receptor beta chains below was sequenced from the same sample in a study of T cells in Graves' hyperthyroidism and ophthalmopathy. Amplification of TCR beta CDR3 regions was performed using RNA transcripts as template. Primed by the HTBI set, a first-round RT-PCR was run on the TCR CDR3. TCRdb re-derived calls from the multiplex PCR reads in MiXCR, one entry per CDR3 protein. Of about 400,000 distinct CDR3 sequences listed, less than 20% are singletons. Sequenced material: blood. These receptor sequences come from a woman aged 18-29 years with Graves' hyperthyroidism.

This rearrangement joins TRBV12-3 or TRBV12-4 to TRBJ2-1; D is ambiguous. V was shortened by 6 bases and J by 9 bases, with 12 bases between the two germline ends. CDR3 length equals 12 residues. Written as DNA, the CDR3 is TGTGCCAGCAGCAACGGACGGAGTGAGCAGTTCTTC. Translating gives CASSNGRSEQFF.

This clonotype appeared many times. The gene calls are TRBV28 and TRBJ2-7; 8 nucleotides agree with TRBD1. J gave up 7 bases and V 6 bases, and 5 bases lay outside the gene matches. The CDR3 extends over 12 amino acids. Germline V gene data show CDR1 as MDHEN and CDR2 as SYDVKM. The CDR3 sequence: CASSQGAGEQYF. The CDR3 nucleotides are TGTGCCAGCAGCCAGGGGGCAGGGGAGCAGTACTTC.

This clonotype was picked up many times. The chain has TRBV2 and TRBJ2-5; no definite D call. This CDR3 contains 16 residues. Trimming took off 8 bases at V and 2 bases at J, with 21 bases between the two ends. CDR1 is SNHLY, CDR2 FYNNEI, per germline. CDR3: CASESHRVRAQETQYF. The CDR3 DNA reads TGTGCCAGCGAAAGCCATCGGGTCCGCGCGCAAGAGACCCAGTACTTC.

Ten or more counts support this clonotype. The chain is built from TRBV2 and TRBJ2-1; TRBD2 agrees at 9 bases. The V gene end was trimmed by 4 bases and the J gene end by 7 bases; junction bases not matched to a gene: 8. Germline CDR1 and CDR2: SNHLY and FYNNEI. The CDR3 extends over 15 amino acids. CDR3 bases: TGTGCCAGCAGTGCGGGGGCGGGGGGGCGGAATGAGCAGTTCTTC. Translating gives CASSAGAGGRNEQFF.

This clonotype was observed many times. The chain couples TRBV7-6 to TRBJ1-1, with D unresolved. Trimming shortened V by 1 base and J by 3 bases, and 6 bases separated the two germline ends. CDR1 is SGHVS, CDR2 FNYEAQ, per germline. CDR3 length: 13 residues. In DNA form, the CDR3 reads TGTGCCAGCAGCTTAGACAGCTACACTGAAGCTTTCTTT. Translation gives CASSLDSYTEAFF.

There are many counts of this clonotype. CDR3 protein: CASSPRGGALGANVLTF. For the CDR3, the DNA is TGCGCCAGCAGTCCCCGGGGGGGGGCGCTCGGGGCCAACGTCCTGACTTTC. This chain connects TRBV5-1 to TRBJ2-6; 8 bases fit TRBD2. CDR1 and CDR2 from the germline V gene are SGHRS and YFSETQ. The CDR3 length is 17 residues. The ends lost 5 bases at V and 4 bases at J; junction bases unmatched: 11.

This clonotype was found a few times. The chain uses TRBV6-1 and TRBJ1-2, with D perhaps matching TRBD1 (5 bases). V was pared by 6 bases and J by 4 bases, with 12 bases between. The length of the CDR3 is 13 residues. CDR1 and CDR2 (germline): MNHNS, SASEGT. In nucleotides, the CDR3 is TGTGCCAGCAGGACAGCGGCCGGCTATGGCTACACCTTC. This codes for CASRTAAGYGYTF.

This clonotype was observed a single time. The J gene is TRBJ1-2, the V gene TRBV20-1, with D perhaps matching TRBD1 (5 bases). CDR3 length: 11 residues. Germline values: CDR1 DFQATT, CDR2 SNEGSKA (reference sequence). V dropped 6 bases and J dropped 5 bases, with 10 bases sitting between them. This chain's CDR3 is CSAPGGYGYTF. In nucleotides, the CDR3 is TGCAGTGCCCCGGGGGGGTATGGCTACACCTTC.

This clonotype appeared a single time. A read error is possible here, since a much larger clone lies one base away. The CDR3, as DNA: TGTGCCAGCAGCTTAAGCACCGCCTCTGGAGACACCATATATTTT. It is translated as CASSLSTASGDTIYF. V gene TRBV7-9 combines with J gene TRBJ1-3, with unresolved D. CDR1 is SEHNR, CDR2 FQNEAQ, per germline (reference sequence). The CDR3 totals 15 residues. The full variable domain, completed using reference TRBV7-9 and TRBJ1-3, is DTGVSQNPRHKITKRGQNVTFRCDPISEHNRLYWYRQTLGQGPEFLTYFQNEAQLEKSRLLSDRFSAERPKGSFSTLEIQRTEQGDSAMYLCASSLSTASGDTIYFGEGSWLTVV.

The J gene is TRBJ2-6, the V gene TRBV19; D uncertain. Germline V gene data show CDR1 as LNHDA and CDR2 as SQIVND (reference sequence). With 3 bases removed from V and 1 base from J, the gap between germline ends came to 7 bases. This CDR3 is 15 amino acids long. The CDR3 nucleotides read TGTGCCAGTAGTATGATGGGATCTGGGGCCAACGTCCTGACTTTC. Translation gives CASSMMGSGANVLTF. Full variable domain (missing parts from reference TRBV19 and TRBJ2-6): DGGITQSPKYLFRKEGQNVTLSCEQNLNHDAMYWYRQDPGQGLRLIYYSQIVNDFQKGDIAEGYSVSREKKESFPLTVTSAQKNPTAFYLCASSMMGSGANVLTFGAGSRLTVL.

This clonotype was counted between two and nine times. The genes are TRBV20-1 and TRBJ1-2, with unresolved D. V was trimmed by 3 bases and J by 8 bases, leaving 19 bases between them. CDR1 is DFQATT and CDR2 is SNEGSKA in the germline V gene (reference sequence). The CDR3 length is 14 residues. CDR3 DNA sequence: TGCAGTGCTAGGTCCCCCCCGGTGGGGTCCGGCTACACCTTC. Translation gives CSARSPPVGSGYTF.